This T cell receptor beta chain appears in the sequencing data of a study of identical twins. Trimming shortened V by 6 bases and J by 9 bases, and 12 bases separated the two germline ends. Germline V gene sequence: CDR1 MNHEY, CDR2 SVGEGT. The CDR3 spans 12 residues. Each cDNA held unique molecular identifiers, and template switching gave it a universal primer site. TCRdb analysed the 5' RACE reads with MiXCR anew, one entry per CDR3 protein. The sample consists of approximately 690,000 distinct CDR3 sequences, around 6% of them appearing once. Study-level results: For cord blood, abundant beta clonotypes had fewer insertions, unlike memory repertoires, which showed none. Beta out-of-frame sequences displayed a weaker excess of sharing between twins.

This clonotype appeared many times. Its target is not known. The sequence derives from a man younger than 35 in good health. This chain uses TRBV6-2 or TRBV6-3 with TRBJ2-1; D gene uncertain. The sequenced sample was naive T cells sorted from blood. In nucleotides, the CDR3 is TGTGCCAGCAGGTCCGAGGCAGTTGAGCAGTTCTTC. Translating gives CASRSEAVEQFF.